This is a list of T cell receptor beta chains from one sample in a study of T cell repertoires in cytomegalovirus infection. MiXCR, run by TCRdb on the reads, gives a single entry per CDR3 protein. The sample holds roughly 920,000 distinct CDR3 sequences, around 32% seen once. Their specific antigens are unknown. The source was cultured CD8+ T cells from PBMCs, collected from culture after CMV antigen stimulation. These receptors originate from a human donor in good health (CMV status not recorded). Some clones in this sample may be carry-over from other donors' samples. Both conserved end residues are part of each CDR3. Fields, in order: V gene, clone size, D gene, J gene, CDR3 protein, CDR3 DNA. D genes are given only for firm matches. For some rows the clone size is stated as once, few or many, or as a class when expanded; others skip it.

TRBV6-5,-,-,TRBJ1-2,CASSFTTANYGYTF,TGTGCCAGCAGTTTCACTACCGCCAACTATGGCTACACCTTC
TRBV3-1,-,-,TRBJ1-1,CASSQEGRGNTEAFF,TGTGCCAGCAGCCAAGAGGGGCGCGGGAACACTGAAGCTTTCTTT
TRBV28,-,TRBD2,TRBJ2-5,CASSLTVAGKETQYF,TGTGCCAGCAGTTTAACGGTAGCGGGGAAGGAGACCCAGTACTTC
TRBV19,few,-,TRBJ2-1,CASSMRGHNEQFF,TGTGCCAGTAGTATGCGAGGGCACAATGAGCAGTTCTTC
TRBV27,-,-,TRBJ2-1,CASSWLSYNEQFF,TGTGCCAGCAGTTGGTTGTCCTACAATGAGCAGTTCTTC
TRBV25-1,many,-,TRBJ1-2,CASNSGPNYYGYTF,TGTGCCAGCAACTCCGGACCGAACTACTATGGCTACACCTTC
TRBV9,few,-,TRBJ1-2,CASSGDPYGYTF,TGTGCCAGCAGCGGGGATCCCTATGGCTACACCTTC
TRBV11-2,-,TRBD2,TRBJ2-1,CASSTWTSGGAWNEQFF,TGTGCCAGCAGCACCTGGACTAGCGGGGGGGCTTGGAATGAGCAGTTCTTC
TRBV7-9,many,-,TRBJ2-4,CASSLEEAKNIQYF,TGTGCCAGCAGCTTAGAGGAAGCCAAAAACATTCAGTACTTC
TRBV7-9,-,TRBD1,TRBJ2-3,CASSQPRDRGPSTDTQYF,TGTGCCAGCAGCCAACCCCGGGACAGGGGGCCCAGCACAGATACGCAGTATTTT
TRBV20-1,-,-,TRBJ2-5,CSARGGGSQETQYF,TGCAGTGCCAGGGGGGGGGGAAGCCAAGAGACCCAGTACTTC
TRBV27,-,-,TRBJ1-5,CASMFTGYNQPQHF,TGTGCCAGCATGTTTACAGGGTACAATCAGCCCCAGCATTTT
TRBV7-2,few,-,TRBJ2-7,CASSLGWQATAYEQYF,TGTGCCAGCAGCTTAGGGTGGCAGGCCACCGCCTACGAGCAGTACTTC
TRBV4-2,few,-,TRBJ2-1,CASSQDPLAGTSNEQFF,TGTGCCAGCAGCCAAGATCCACTCGCGGGGACAAGCAATGAGCAGTTCTTC
TRBV7-7,-,TRBD1,TRBJ2-2,CASSGSGTGSSRTGELFF,TGTGCTAGCAGCGGATCCGGGACAGGATCCTCGAGAACCGGGGAGCTGTTTTTT
TRBV5-5,-,-,TRBJ2-7,CASSSQGPGVPYEQYF,TGTGCCAGCAGCTCCCAGGGGCCGGGTGTCCCCTACGAGCAGTACTTC
TRBV6-6,-,TRBD1,TRBJ1-2,CASSPRGQGIGGYTF,TGTGCCAGCAGTCCAAGGGGACAGGGTATCGGTGGCTACACCTTC
TRBV6-1,many,-,TRBJ2-2,CASILTGELFF,TGTGCCAGCATTCTTACCGGGGAGCTGTTTTTT
TRBV7-6,few,TRBD2,TRBJ2-2,CASSDGTSGTGELFF,TGTGCCAGCAGCGATGGGACTAGCGGCACCGGGGAGCTGTTTTTT
TRBV7-8,once,-,TRBJ1-5,CASSLGGRPPQHF,TGTGCCAGCAGCTTAGGGGGTAGGCCGCCCCAGCATTTT
TRBV2,-,-,TRBJ2-3,CASIERDSTDTQYF,TGTGCCAGCATCGAACGGGATAGCACAGATACGCAGTATTTT
TRBV15,-,-,TRBJ2-7,CATSRDEDEQYF,TGTGCCACCAGCAGAGATGAAGACGAGCAGTACTTC